This T cell receptor beta chain comes out of a study of Graves' ophthalmopathy and Graves' hyperthyroidism. General study results and limits: Blood contained most expanded thyroid clonotypes exceeding 0.001 frequency.

Germline values: CDR1 SNHLY, CDR2 FYNNEI. There are 16 residues in the CDR3. Notes on this clonotype: The antigen remains unidentified. The junction departs from germline at one end; a sequencing error may be responsible.

RNA served as the template for amplifying TCR beta CDR3 regions. The authors performed first-round RT-PCR with HTBI primers and then a second-round multiplex PCR. In TCRdb, the multiplex PCR reads were re-called with MiXCR into one record per CDR3 protein. There are about 700,000 distinct CDR3 sequences in the sample; around 40% occur only once, and approximately 43% lies in the top ten. In this cohort, patients with other autoimmune diseases, uncontrolled infections, pregnancy or lactation were excluded. The authors used Ficoll-Paque density gradient centrifugation to separate PBMCs. The input was about 10 ml of fresh peripheral blood.

The J gene is TRBJ1-2, the V gene TRBV2, with TRBD1 matching 12 bases. What was sequenced was peripheral blood. This receptor was taken from an adult man with Graves' ophthalmopathy. The CDR3 DNA is TGCGCCAGCAGCCAACCCGGGACAGGGGGCGACTATGGCTACACCTTC. It codes for CASSQPGTGGDYGYTF.